This T cell receptor (beta chain) appears in the sequencing data of a study of control samples from healthy donors and cancer patients. The junction had 4 bases not matched to a gene; V was cut back by 3 bases and J by 6 bases. Germline V gives CDR1 SGHKS, CDR2 YYEKEE (reference sequence). The CDR3 loop spans 15 amino acids. Sequenced by immunoSEQ multiplex PCR; TCRdb stores in-frame clones only, minus some. Of under 150,000 clones in the sample, 85% to 95% were seen once. This TCR derives from a young man in good health. The specimen sequenced was blood. The J gene is TRBJ2-2, the V gene TRBV5-5, with 11 bases lining up with TRBD1. In DNA form, the CDR3 reads TGTGCCAGCAGCTCGAGGACAGGGGGCCCCGGGGAGCTGTTTTTT. Protein: CASSSRTGGPGELFF.